The next 14 T cell receptor beta chains were all read from a single sample in a study of cytomegalovirus exposure and HLA in healthy donors. PCR amplification relied on 60 Vbeta primers (plus 13 Jbeta primers). Repertoires were generated with immunoSEQ multiplex PCR, while TCRdb's copy carries only in-frame clones and drops some. This sample carries under 130,000 clones, with around 0.6% going to the ten biggest clones. Input material: PBMCs. The origin of the receptors is a man aged 50-59 years in good health and CMV-seronegative.

This chain joins TRBV15 and TRBJ1-1; D might be TRBD1 (5 bases). Trimming removed 10 bases from V and 7 bases from J, with 19 bases in between. The CDR3 runs to 13 residues. Looked up from germline, CDR1 is LNHNV and CDR2 is YYDKDF (reference sequence). The CDR3 DNA is TGTGCCATAAAGCTGTCAGGGAAGGGTGAAGCTTTCTTT. As protein: CAIKLSGKGEAFF. The full variable domain, completed using reference TRBV15 and TRBJ1-1, is DAMVIQNPRYQVTQFGKPVTLSCSQTLNHNVMYWYQQKSSQAPKLLFHYYDKDFNNEADTPDNFQSRRPNTSFCFLDIRSPGLGDTAMYLCAIKLSGKGEAFFGQGTRLTVV.

The chain joins TRBV19 to TRBJ1-5; the D gene is possibly TRBD1 (6 bases). Looked up from germline, CDR1 is LNHDA and CDR2 is SQIVND (reference sequence). V was trimmed by 6 bases and J by 0 bases, leaving 9 bases between them. This CDR3 comprises 14 residues. CDR3 bases: TGTGCCAGTAGGAGGACAGTTAGCAATCAGCCCCAGCATTTT. Encoded protein: CASRRTVSNQPQHF. Supplemented by reference TRBV19 and TRBJ1-5, the full variable domain reads DGGITQSPKYLFRKEGQNVTLSCEQNLNHDAMYWYRQDPGQGLRLIYYSQIVNDFQKGDIAEGYSVSREKKESFPLTVTSAQKNPTAFYLCASRRTVSNQPQHFGDGTRLSIL.

The chain carries TRBV7-9 and TRBJ2-5, with D perhaps TRBD2 (5 bases). V was cut by 1 base and J by 5 bases, with 8 bases left in between. Per germline, CDR1 SEHNR and CDR2 FQNEAQ (reference sequence). CDR3 size: 13 residues. CDR3 region: CASSLGWEETQYF. In DNA, the CDR3 is TGTGCCAGCAGCTTAGGGTGGGAGGAGACCCAGTACTTC.

This chain connects TRBV15 to TRBJ1-5; a possible D gene is TRBD1 (6 bases). Per germline, CDR1 LNHNV and CDR2 YYDKDF (reference sequence). The V end was cut by 5 bases, the J end by 0 bases, with 14 bases between. The CDR3 length is 16 residues. This CDR3 is CATSPDRGISNQPQHF. The CDR3, as DNA: TGTGCCACCAGCCCGGACAGAGGAATTAGCAATCAGCCCCAGCATTTT.

The gene calls are TRBV5-6 and TRBJ2-7; a possible D gene is TRBD1 (6 bases). The V end lost 1 base, the J end lost 3 bases, and 23 bases lay between the germline ends. There are 18 residues in the CDR3. CDR1 and CDR2 from the germline V gene are SGHDT and YYEEEE. The CDR3 sequence: CASSLFGLNRDILYEQYF. The CDR3 DNA is TGTGCCAGCAGCTTGTTCGGGCTAAACCGGGACATTCTCTACGAGCAGTACTTC. Supplemented by reference TRBV5-6 and TRBJ2-7, the full variable domain reads DAGVTQSPTHLIKTRGQQVTLRCSPKSGHDTVSWYQQALGQGPQFIFQYYEEEERQRGNFPDRFSGHQFPNYSSELNVNALLLGDSALYLCASSLFGLNRDILYEQYFGPGTRLTVT.

The CDR3 coding sequence is TGCGCCAGCAGCCCTCGTGGGGCGGACACTGAAGCTTTCTTT. Translating it yields CASSPRGADTEAFF. The genes are TRBV5-1 and TRBJ1-1; D possibly corresponds to TRBD1 (5 bases). The CDR3 runs to 14 residues. The germline V gene has CDR1 SGHRS and CDR2 YFSETQ. With 4 bases removed from V and 3 bases from J, the gap between germline ends came to 13 bases.

This rearrangement joins TRBV7-6 to TRBJ2-7; maybe TRBD1 (7 bases). V lost 5 bases and J 0 bases, leaving 14 bases between the germline ends. CDR3 length equals 15 residues. CDR1 and CDR2 from the germline V gene are SGHVS and FNYEAQ. This CDR3 reads CASSQGGAFSYEQYF. DNA for the CDR3: TGTGCCAGCAGCCAGGGGGGAGCATTCTCCTACGAGCAGTACTTC.

The chain is built from TRBV10-3 and TRBJ2-7; 7 nucleotides line up with TRBD1. The ends lost 6 bases at V and 0 bases at J; junction bases unmatched: 2. Germline V gene lookup returns CDR1 ENHRY and CDR2 SYGVKD. The CDR3 runs to 13 residues. The CDR3 DNA reads TGTGCCATCAGGGGGGACAGCTCCTACGAGCAGTACTTC. Its translation: CAIRGDSSYEQYF.

The gene calls are TRBV29-1 and TRBJ1-1; 7 bases match TRBD1. CDR1 is SQVTM and CDR2 is ANQGSEA in the germline V gene. CDR3 length equals 11 residues. Unmatched junction bases numbered 3, after V lost 6 bases and J lost 5 bases. The CDR3 loop is CSVDRVTEAFF. The CDR3 DNA reads as TGCAGCGTCGACAGGGTGACTGAAGCTTTCTTT.

This chain links TRBV29-1 with TRBJ1-1, with D unresolved. V dropped 7 bases and J dropped 4 bases, with 19 bases sitting between them. CDR1 and CDR2 (germline): SQVTM, ANQGSEA. The CDR3 length is 14 residues. CDR3 protein: CSASGPGGGTEAFF. In DNA, the CDR3 is TGCAGCGCCTCAGGCCCGGGAGGTGGCACTGAAGCTTTCTTT.

The CDR3 region has the DNA TGCGCCAGCAGCTTCGGGGGGCTGGACACTGAAGCTTTCTTT. Its translation: CASSFGGLDTEAFF. This chain links TRBV5-1 with TRBJ1-1, with D possibly being TRBD1 (6 bases). Trimming left V 2 bases short and J 3 bases short, with 11 bases between. Germline V lookup: CDR1 SGHRS, CDR2 YFSETQ. The CDR3 is 14 residues long.

This chain joins TRBV7-6 and TRBJ2-5; 9 bases fit TRBD2. In germline, CDR1 is SGHVS, CDR2 FNYEAQ. The J segment lost 4 bases and the V segment lost 1 base, leaving 7 bases of the junction unmatched. This CDR3 is built from 16 residues. CDR3 sequence: CASSLDRGGGGETQYF. For the CDR3, the DNA is TGTGCCAGCAGCTTAGATCGCGGGGGGGGCGGAGAGACCCAGTACTTC.

The chain is built from TRBV5-4 and TRBJ2-5; no reliable D call. CDR3 length: 15 residues. Trimming stripped 0 bases from V and 5 bases from J, with 14 bases between. Germline V gene data show CDR1 as SGHNT and CDR2 as YYREEE (reference sequence). The CDR3 here is CASSLEEGRPETQYF. The CDR3 nucleotides are TGTGCCAGCAGCTTGGAGGAAGGCAGGCCCGAGACCCAGTACTTC. Full variable domain (outside the CDR3, taken from reference TRBV5-4 and TRBJ2-5): ETGVTQSPTHLIKTRGQQVTLRCSSQSGHNTVSWYQQALGQGPQFIFQYYREEENGRGNFPPRFSGLQFPNYSSELNVNALELDDSALYLCASSLEEGRPETQYFGPGTRLLVL.

About this clone: Germline is not matched at one junction end, which may reflect a read error. The rearrangement joins TRBV28 to TRBJ2-7; TRBD1 matches 11 bases. Germline V gives CDR1 MDHEN, CDR2 SYDVKM. The CDR3 contains 13 residues. CDR3 DNA sequence: TGTGCCAGCAGTCTCGAGGACAGGGGGCTTCTAAACTTC. Amino acids: CASSLEDRGLLNF. The variable domain in full, completed from reference TRBV28 and TRBJ2-7, reads DVKVTQSSRYLVKRTGEKVFLECVQDMDHENMFWYRQDPGLGLRLIYFSYDVKMKEKGDIPEGYSVSREKKERFSLILESASTNQTSMYLCASSLEDRGLLNFGPGTRLTVT.